Sequencing of this T cell receptor (beta chain) was carried out in a study of T cells after yellow fever vaccination. General study points: The CD4 and CD8 compartments had a small share of their clonotypes in common. When the response was secondary, it was weaker but reached its peak faster, day 5 versus 15.

This clonotype appeared a few times. Antigen specificity is unknown. TCRdb itself ran the 5' RACE reads through MiXCR, one entry per CDR3 protein. The sample has 500,000 to 650,000 distinct CDR3 sequences, around an eighth seen once; the top ten hold more than 13%. Trimming cost V 6 bases and J 5 bases, with 18 bases left between them. The length of the CDR3 is 15 residues. Germline V gene sequence: CDR1 MNHEY, CDR2 SMNVEV (reference sequence). The sequences come from PBMCs, collected on the day of the yellow fever booster vaccination. The TCR comes from a young man who received the YFV17D yellow fever vaccine. V is TRBV27 and J is TRBJ2-3; D gene unclear. This chain's CDR3 is CASSLSFTVLDTQYF. The CDR3 DNA is TGTGCCAGCAGCCTAAGCTTCACAGTCTTAGATACGCAGTATTTT.